Below, 24 T cell receptor beta chains from the same sample are listed, as sequenced in a study of T cells in Graves' hyperthyroidism and ophthalmopathy. Amplified TCR beta CDR3 regions derived from RNA transcripts. First-round RT-PCR of the TCR CDR3 relied on the HTBI primer set. TCRdb passed the multiplex PCR reads through MiXCR, listing each CDR3 protein once. The profile shows roughly 290,000 distinct CDR3 sequences, approximately 15% of them singletons. Material: blood. These receptors were taken from a woman aged 60 to 75 with Graves' ophthalmopathy.

The rearrangement uses TRBV5-1 and TRBJ1-2, with D unresolved. The CDR3 runs to 16 residues. Germline V CDR1 and CDR2: SGHRS, YFSETQ. V was trimmed by 2 bases and J by 7 bases, leaving 21 bases between them. CDR3 region: CASSLGQTSSPGGYTF. CDR3 nucleotide sequence: TGCGCCAGCAGCTTAGGGCAGACTTCCTCCCCGGGTGGCTACACCTTC.

This clonotype has ten or more counts. The rearrangement uses TRBV11-3 and TRBJ1-1; 8 nucleotides line up with TRBD1. The CDR3 has 15 residues. Germline values: CDR1 SGHNT, CDR2 YENEEA. With V trimmed by 5 bases and J by 5 bases, 10 bases remained unmatched. The CDR3 loop reads CASSPSTGASTEAFF. As DNA, the CDR3 is TGTGCCAGCAGCCCGTCGACAGGGGCATCGACTGAAGCTTTCTTT.

A few counts support this clonotype. This rearrangement joins TRBV10-3 to TRBJ2-1; tentative D call: TRBD1 (5 bases). CDR1 ENHRY and CDR2 SYGVKD come from the germline V gene. This CDR3 is 13 amino acids long. V was shortened by 1 base and J by 6 bases, with 7 bases between the two germline ends. CDR3 sequence (DNA): TGTGCCATCAGTGAGTATAGGGGCAATGAGCAGTTCTTC. This codes for CAISEYRGNEQFF.

This clonotype was detected ten times or more. The chain joins TRBV6-6 to TRBJ1-2, with D hard to call. Trimming left V 0 bases short and J 7 bases short, with 24 bases between. This CDR3 has 18 residues. CDR1 MNHNY and CDR2 SVGAGI come from the germline V gene (reference sequence). The CDR3 is CASSYSISRELPWGGYTF. DNA of the CDR3: TGTGCCAGCAGTTACTCGATCTCAAGGGAGCTTCCCTGGGGTGGCTACACCTTC.

This clonotype was picked up many times. This chain links TRBV9 with TRBJ2-7, with D unclear. V was clipped by 0 bases and J by 3 bases, with 16 bases between them. Germline CDR1 is SGDLS and CDR2 is YYNGEE. The CDR3 covers 16 residues. The CDR3 reads CASSVAGDPRHYEQYF. In DNA form, the CDR3 reads TGTGCCAGCAGCGTAGCTGGCGACCCACGGCACTACGAGCAGTACTTC.

The genes are TRBV25-1 and TRBJ2-1, with 9 bases aligning to TRBD1. J was trimmed by 7 bases and V by 5 bases; bases with no gene match: 9. CDR3 length: 15 amino acids. The germline gives CDR1 MGHDK, CDR2 SYGVNS. CDR3 sequence (DNA): TGTGCCAGCAGTACTCGGGACAGGGTGGGAAATGAGCAGTTCTTC. Translated, it gives CASSTRDRVGNEQFF. The complete variable domain, with remaining parts taken from reference TRBV25-1 and TRBJ2-1, reads EADIYQTPRYLVIGTGKKITLECSQTMGHDKMYWYQQDPGMELHLIHYSYGVNSTEKGDLSSESTVSRIRTEHFPLTLESARPSHTSQYLCASSTRDRVGNEQFFGPGTRLTVL.

This clonotype was seen at least ten times. The J gene is TRBJ1-1, the V gene TRBV6-2 or TRBV6-3; possibly TRBD1 for D (6 bases). The V gene's germline CDR1 is MNHEY and CDR2 SVGEGT. The length of the CDR3 is 13 residues. V was pared by 5 bases and J by 8 bases, with 15 bases between. The chain's CDR3 is CASSRESGGEAFF. The CDR3 nucleotides are TGTGCCAGCAGTAGAGAGTCGGGGGGCGAAGCTTTCTTT.

This clonotype showed up many times. J is TRBJ2-3 and V is TRBV7-9; TRBD1 agrees at 8 bases. Germline V lookup: CDR1 SEHNR, CDR2 FQNEAQ (reference sequence). This CDR3 contains 14 residues. V was pared by 4 bases and J by 4 bases, with 4 bases of the junction left unmatched. For the CDR3, the DNA is TGTGCCAGCAGCTACGGACAGGGCGCAGATACGCAGTATTTT. Its protein is CASSYGQGADTQYF. The full variable domain, rest sourced from reference TRBV7-9 and TRBJ2-3, is DTGVSQNPRHKITKRGQNVTFRCDPISEHNRLYWYRQTLGQGPEFLTYFQNEAQLEKSRLLSDRFSAERPKGSFSTLEIQRTEQGDSAMYLCASSYGQGADTQYFGPGTRLTVL.

The chain is built from TRBV4-1 and TRBJ2-7; D possibly corresponds to TRBD1 (7 bases). CDR1 and CDR2 (germline): MGHRA, YSYEKL. There are 17 residues in the CDR3. The V gene lost 4 bases and the J gene lost 0 bases, with 19 bases spanning the gap. The CDR3 nucleotides are TGCGCCAGCAGCCGAGGACTAATACGGGACAGCTCCTACGAGCAGTACTTC. It codes for CASSRGLIRDSSYEQYF.

In its sample, this clonotype was seen many times. DNA of the CDR3: TGTGCCAGCAGACTAGGAGACGGATCAAAAAACATTCAGTACTTC. This translates into CASRLGDGSKNIQYF. The rearrangement uses TRBV28 and TRBJ2-4, with D possibly being TRBD2 (5 bases). Between the trimmed V and J ends, which lost 6 bases and 4 bases, there was a span of 16 bases. Germline lookup yields CDR1 MDHEN and CDR2 SYDVKM. The CDR3 length is 15 residues. Using reference TRBV28 and TRBJ2-4 for the parts outside the CDR3, the full variable domain is DVKVTQSSRYLVKRTGEKVFLECVQDMDHENMFWYRQDPGLGLRLIYFSYDVKMKEKGDIPEGYSVSREKKERFSLILESASTNQTSMYLCASRLGDGSKNIQYFGAGTRLSVL.

The rearrangement joins TRBV6-2 or TRBV6-3 to TRBJ2-3, with D tentatively TRBD1 (5 bases). V lost 5 bases and J 0 bases, leaving 12 bases between the germline ends. The CDR3 covers 15 residues. In germline, CDR1 is MNHEY, CDR2 SVGEGT. CDR3 amino acids: CASSARQSSTDTQYF. CDR3 in DNA: TGTGCCAGCAGTGCCAGACAGAGTAGCACAGATACGCAGTATTTT.

The chain employs TRBV7-3 and TRBJ2-5; D is unresolved. CDR3 length equals 13 residues. Germline V CDR1 and CDR2: SGHTA, FQGTGA. V shed 6 bases and J shed 4 bases, with 12 bases lying between them. CDR3 bases: TGTGCCAGCAGAGTACAGAAGGGAGAGACCCAGTACTTC. It is translated as CASRVQKGETQYF.

J is TRBJ1-5 and V is TRBV20-1; D uncertain. Germline V gene sequence: CDR1 DFQATT, CDR2 SNEGSKA (reference sequence). The CDR3 length is 14 residues. Trimming took 6 bases from V and 4 from J, leaving 16 bases between them. The DNA of the CDR3 is TGCAGTGCCACCACAGCCGGACTTAATCAGCCCCAGCATTTT. It translates to CSATTAGLNQPQHF.

The chain recombines TRBV12-3 or TRBV12-4 with TRBJ2-3; 11 nucleotides align to TRBD1. CDR3 length: 16 residues. V lost 4 bases to trimming and J lost 5 bases; unmatched junction nucleotides: 8. CDR3 bases: TGTGCCAGCAGTTCAGGAGGACAGGGGGCTAGAGATACGCAGTATTTT. It yields the protein CASSSGGQGARDTQYF.

This clonotype was seen at least ten times. The chain employs TRBV6-5 and TRBJ2-1; tentative D call: TRBD1 (6 bases). In germline, CDR1 is MNHEY, CDR2 SVGAGI. This CDR3 comprises 14 residues. V was shortened by 0 bases and J by 5 bases, with 8 bases between the two germline ends. The CDR3 region has the DNA TGTGCCAGCAGTTACTCTCAGGGGCACAATGAGCAGTTCTTC. Protein sequence: CASSYSQGHNEQFF.

The gene calls are TRBV4-3 and TRBJ2-1; 11 positions agree with TRBD2. The trim removed 1 base at V and 0 bases at J, leaving 2 bases unmatched. Per germline, CDR1 LGHNA and CDR2 YSLEER. The CDR3 extends over 17 amino acids. CDR3 region: CASSQVAGGSSYNEQFF. The CDR3 DNA reads TGCGCCAGCAGCCAAGTAGCGGGAGGGAGCTCCTACAATGAGCAGTTCTTC.

The chain has TRBV10-3 and TRBJ1-3; 9 nucleotides align to TRBD1. The V gene's germline CDR1 is ENHRY and CDR2 SYGVKD. The CDR3 length is 15 residues. V trimming: 3 bases; J trimming: 3 bases; junction bases outside the gene matches: 3. DNA of the CDR3: TGTGCCATCAGTGAAACAGGGGGCTTTGGAAACACCATATATTTT. Protein: CAISETGGFGNTIYF.

V is TRBV9 and J is TRBJ2-1, with 9 bases matching TRBD1. The CDR3 is made up of 14 amino acids. Germline V lookup: CDR1 SGDLS, CDR2 YYNGEE. Trimming at V came to 4 bases and at J to 8 bases, leaving 7 bases not matched to a gene. CDR3 region: CASSTGTGLDEQFF. The CDR3 DNA follows: TGTGCCAGCAGCACCGGGACAGGGTTGGATGAGCAGTTCTTC.

This clonotype was detected ten times or more. This chain uses TRBV18 with TRBJ1-5, with 9 bases that match TRBD1. The CDR3 totals 16 residues. After removal of 4 bases from V and 1 base from J, the junction contained 5 bases not matched to a gene. The germline V gene encodes CDR1 KGHSH and CDR2 LQKENI. The CDR3 region is CASSRQGTGSNQPQHF. The CDR3 DNA reads as TGTGCCAGCTCACGGCAAGGGACAGGGAGCAATCAGCCCCAGCATTTT.

The chain uses TRBV13 and TRBJ2-1; D gene uncertain. Germline-derived CDR1 and CDR2 are PRHDT and FYEKMQ (reference sequence). CDR3 length: 12 amino acids. V lost 8 bases and J 8 bases, leaving 13 bases between the germline ends. The CDR3 DNA reads TGTGCCAGCGGGGATAATGGAGATGAGCAGTTCTTC. This codes for CASGDNGDEQFF.

At least ten counts were recorded for this clonotype. The chain joins TRBV7-9 to TRBJ2-5; weak D call: TRBD1 (5 bases). CDR1 is SEHNR and CDR2 is FQNEAQ in the germline V gene (reference sequence). With 2 bases removed from V and 5 bases from J, the gap between germline ends came to 9 bases. The CDR3 is made up of 13 amino acids. The CDR3 protein is CASSLMAGETQYF. Here the CDR3 DNA reads TGTGCCAGCAGCTTAATGGCAGGGGAGACCCAGTACTTC.

The chain recombines TRBV20-1 with TRBJ1-4; TRBD1 is a possible D gene (5 bases). The CDR3 loop spans 16 amino acids. From germline, CDR1 is DFQATT and CDR2 SNEGSKA (reference sequence). The ends were cut back, 0 bases at V and 3 bases at J, with 14 bases in the middle. The CDR3 bases are TGCAGTGCTAGAGATGGAAGGCAGGGTTCTAATGAAAAACTGTTTTTT. This encodes CSARDGRQGSNEKLFF.

This clonotype was seen a few times. The chain combines TRBV4-3 with TRBJ2-3, with a weak D call TRBD2 (5 bases). Germline V gene lookup returns CDR1 LGHNA and CDR2 YSLEER. This CDR3 has 17 residues. Trimming stripped 0 bases from V and 1 base from J, with 14 bases between. The CDR3: CASSQDNRGGGTDTQYF. CDR3 DNA: TGCGCCAGCAGCCAAGATAACCGGGGTGGAGGCACAGATACGCAGTATTTT.

In its sample, this clonotype was seen many times. The V gene is TRBV12-3 or TRBV12-4, the J gene TRBJ1-5; 8 bases are shared with TRBD1. Trimming at V came to 6 bases and at J to 0 bases, leaving 7 bases not matched to a gene. The CDR3 has 16 amino acids. CDR3 residues: CASSRGQAASNQPQHF. In DNA, the CDR3 is TGTGCCAGCAGCCGGGGACAGGCAGCTAGCAATCAGCCCCAGCATTTT.